This T cell receptor (beta chain) was recovered during a study of CD8 T cells in ankylosing spondylitis. Regarding the study as a whole: CD8+ by phenotype, disease-linked clones were relatively rare in peripheral blood. Within matched ankylosing spondylitis synovial fluid, disease-linked clones were reportedly significantly enriched. Earlier work had already found some motif variants in reactive arthritis synovial fluid and blood.

This CDR3 is 13 amino acids long. From germline, CDR1 is MNHNS and CDR2 SASEGT. V lost 6 bases to trimming and J lost 8 bases, with 14 bases between them. Molecular-barcoded quantitative 5'-RACE produced these TCR beta libraries. MiXCR, applied by TCRdb to the 5' RACE reads, yields one record per CDR3 protein. Of around 250,000 distinct CDR3 sequences in the sample, around a tenth were seen once. This clonotype was seen repeatedly, ten times or more. Antigen specificity is unknown. This TCR was sampled from a male donor with ankylosing spondylitis or in good health (not recorded which). Material for sequencing was blood, either unsorted or a sorted T cell fraction (not recorded which). The chain employs TRBV6-1 and TRBJ2-1; D gene uncertain. The CDR3 region has the DNA TGTGCCAGCAGATTTTCACGAGGCGATGAGCAGTTCTTC. This translates into CASRFSRGDEQFF.